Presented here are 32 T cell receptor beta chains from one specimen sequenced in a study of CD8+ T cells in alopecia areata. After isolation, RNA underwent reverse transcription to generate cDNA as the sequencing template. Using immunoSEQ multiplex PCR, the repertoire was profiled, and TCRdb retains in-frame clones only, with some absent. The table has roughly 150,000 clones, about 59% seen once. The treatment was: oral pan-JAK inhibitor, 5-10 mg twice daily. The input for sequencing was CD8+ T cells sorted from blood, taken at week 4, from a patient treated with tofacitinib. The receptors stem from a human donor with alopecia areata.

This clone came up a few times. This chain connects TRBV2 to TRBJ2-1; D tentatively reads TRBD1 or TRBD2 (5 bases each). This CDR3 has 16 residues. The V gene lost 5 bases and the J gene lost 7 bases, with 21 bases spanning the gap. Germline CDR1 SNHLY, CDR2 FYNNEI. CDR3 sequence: CASSNSGAGGNNEQFF. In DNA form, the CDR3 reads TGTGCCAGCAGTAACTCCGGGGCGGGCGGAAATAATGAGCAGTTCTTC.

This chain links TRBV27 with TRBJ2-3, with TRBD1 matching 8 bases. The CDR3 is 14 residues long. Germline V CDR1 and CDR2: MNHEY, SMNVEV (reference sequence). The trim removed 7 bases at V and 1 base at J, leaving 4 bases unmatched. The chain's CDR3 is CASTMTGGTDTQYF. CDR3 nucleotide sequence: TGTGCCAGCACCATGACAGGGGGCACAGATACGCAGTATTTT.

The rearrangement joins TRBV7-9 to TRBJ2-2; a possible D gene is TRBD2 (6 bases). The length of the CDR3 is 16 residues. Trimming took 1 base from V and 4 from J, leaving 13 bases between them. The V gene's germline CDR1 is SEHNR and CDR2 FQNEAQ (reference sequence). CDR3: CASSLVGDSGTGELFF. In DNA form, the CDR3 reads TGTGCCAGCAGCTTAGTTGGGGACTCCGGCACCGGGGAGCTGTTTTTT.

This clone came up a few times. The CDR3 region is CASSSGGGNEQFF. The CDR3 nucleotides are TGTGCCAGCAGTTCCGGGGGAGGCAATGAGCAGTTCTTC. The chain has TRBV27 and TRBJ2-1, with a weak D call TRBD2 (6 bases). The germline gives CDR1 MNHEY, CDR2 SMNVEV (reference sequence). V was shortened by 4 bases and J by 6 bases, with 10 bases between the two germline ends. This CDR3 has 13 amino acids.

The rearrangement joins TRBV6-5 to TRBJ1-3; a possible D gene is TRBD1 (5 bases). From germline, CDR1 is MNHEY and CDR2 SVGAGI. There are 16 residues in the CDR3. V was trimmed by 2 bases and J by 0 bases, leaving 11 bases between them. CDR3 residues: CASSYSREFSGNTIYF. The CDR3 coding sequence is TGTGCCAGCAGTTACAGCAGGGAGTTCTCTGGAAACACCATATATTTT.

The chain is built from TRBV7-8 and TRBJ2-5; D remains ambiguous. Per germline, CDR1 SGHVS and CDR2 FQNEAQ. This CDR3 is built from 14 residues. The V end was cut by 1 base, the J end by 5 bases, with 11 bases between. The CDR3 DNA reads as TGTGCCAGCAGCTTAGGAATGTCGTTGGAGACCCAGTACTTC. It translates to CASSLGMSLETQYF.

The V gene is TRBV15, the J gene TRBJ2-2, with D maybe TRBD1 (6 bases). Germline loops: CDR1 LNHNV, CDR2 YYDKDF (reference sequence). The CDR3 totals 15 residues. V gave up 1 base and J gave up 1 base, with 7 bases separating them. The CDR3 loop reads CATSRGTVNTGELFF. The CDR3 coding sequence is TGTGCCACCAGCAGAGGGACAGTGAACACCGGGGAGCTGTTTTTT.

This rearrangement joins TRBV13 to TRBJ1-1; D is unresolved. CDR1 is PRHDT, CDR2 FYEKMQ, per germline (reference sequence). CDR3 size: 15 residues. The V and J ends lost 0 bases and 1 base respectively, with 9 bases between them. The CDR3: CASSLGGEGNTEAFF. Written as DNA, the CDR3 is TGTGCCAGCAGCTTAGGTGGCGAGGGGAACACTGAAGCTTTCTTT.

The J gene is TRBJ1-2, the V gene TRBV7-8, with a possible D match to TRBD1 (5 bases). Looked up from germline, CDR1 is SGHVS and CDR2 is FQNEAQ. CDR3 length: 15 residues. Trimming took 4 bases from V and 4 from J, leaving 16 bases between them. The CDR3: CASSSPGARLYGYTF. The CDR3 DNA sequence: TGTGCCAGCAGCTCCCCTGGGGCGCGACTCTATGGCTACACCTTC.

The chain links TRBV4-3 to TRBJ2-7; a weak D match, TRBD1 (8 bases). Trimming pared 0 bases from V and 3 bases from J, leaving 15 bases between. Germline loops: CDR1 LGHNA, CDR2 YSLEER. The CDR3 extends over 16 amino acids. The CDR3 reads CASSQDMDREGYEQYF. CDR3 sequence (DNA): TGCGCCAGCAGCCAAGATATGGACAGGGAGGGCTACGAGCAGTACTTC.

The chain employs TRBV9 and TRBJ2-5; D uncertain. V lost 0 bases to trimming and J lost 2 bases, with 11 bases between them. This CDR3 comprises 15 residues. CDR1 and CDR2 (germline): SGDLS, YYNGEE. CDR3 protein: CASSVGYMEQETQYF. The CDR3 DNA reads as TGTGCCAGCAGCGTAGGGTATATGGAGCAAGAGACCCAGTACTTC.

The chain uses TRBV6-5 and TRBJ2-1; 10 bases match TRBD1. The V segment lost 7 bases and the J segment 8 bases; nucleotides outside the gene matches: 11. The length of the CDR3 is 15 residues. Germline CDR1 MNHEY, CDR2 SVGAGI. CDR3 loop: CASNPRGQGPDEQFF. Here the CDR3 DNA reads TGTGCCAGCAACCCCCGGGGACAGGGGCCTGATGAGCAGTTCTTC.

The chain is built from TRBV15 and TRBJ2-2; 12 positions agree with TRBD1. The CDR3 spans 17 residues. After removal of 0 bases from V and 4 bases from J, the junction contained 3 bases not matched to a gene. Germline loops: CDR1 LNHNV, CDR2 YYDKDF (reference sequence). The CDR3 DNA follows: TGTGCCACCAGCAGAGATAGGGACAGGGGGCTCACCGGGGAGCTGTTTTTT. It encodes CATSRDRDRGLTGELFF.

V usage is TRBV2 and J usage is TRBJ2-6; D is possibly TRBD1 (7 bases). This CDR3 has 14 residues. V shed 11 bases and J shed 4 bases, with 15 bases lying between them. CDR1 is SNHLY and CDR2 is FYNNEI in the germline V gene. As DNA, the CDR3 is TGTGCCGCCAGGGGGGTGTTCGGGGCCAACGTCCTGACTTTC. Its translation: CAARGVFGANVLTF.

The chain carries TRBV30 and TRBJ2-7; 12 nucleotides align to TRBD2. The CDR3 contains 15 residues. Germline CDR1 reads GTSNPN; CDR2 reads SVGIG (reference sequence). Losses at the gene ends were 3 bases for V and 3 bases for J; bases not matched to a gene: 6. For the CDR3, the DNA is TGTGCCTGGAGGGGAACTAGCGGGGGGATCTACGAGCAGTACTTC. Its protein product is CAWRGTSGGIYEQYF.

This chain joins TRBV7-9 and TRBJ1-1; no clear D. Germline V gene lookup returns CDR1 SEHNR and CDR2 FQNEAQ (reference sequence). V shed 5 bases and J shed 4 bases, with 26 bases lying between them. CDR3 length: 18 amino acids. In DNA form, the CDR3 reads TGTGCCAGCAGCCGTCCTTATTACGACTTCTGGTGGGTCACTGAAGCTTTCTTT. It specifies CASSRPYYDFWWVTEAFF.

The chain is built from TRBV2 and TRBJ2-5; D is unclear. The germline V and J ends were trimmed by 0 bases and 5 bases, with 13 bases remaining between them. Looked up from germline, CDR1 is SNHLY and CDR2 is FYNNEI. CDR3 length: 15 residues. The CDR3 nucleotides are TGTGCCAGCAGTGAAGCCGGCAACCCATGGGAGACCCAGTACTTC. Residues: CASSEAGNPWETQYF.

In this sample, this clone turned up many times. The CDR3 here is CASTKGLYGYTF. As DNA, the CDR3 is TGTGCCAGCACTAAGGGTCTCTATGGCTACACCTTC. V gene TRBV5-8 combines with J gene TRBJ1-2; D gene unclear. Germline CDR1 is SGHTS and CDR2 is YDEGEE. The germline V and J ends were trimmed by 6 bases and 4 bases, with 10 bases remaining between them. The CDR3 contains 12 residues.

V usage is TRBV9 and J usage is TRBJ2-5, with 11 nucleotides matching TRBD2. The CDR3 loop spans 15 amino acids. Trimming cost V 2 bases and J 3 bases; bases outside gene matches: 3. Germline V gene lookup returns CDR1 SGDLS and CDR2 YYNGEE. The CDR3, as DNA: TGTGCCAGCAGCGTCTTTAGCGGGGGGGAAGAGACCCAGTACTTC. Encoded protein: CASSVFSGGEETQYF.

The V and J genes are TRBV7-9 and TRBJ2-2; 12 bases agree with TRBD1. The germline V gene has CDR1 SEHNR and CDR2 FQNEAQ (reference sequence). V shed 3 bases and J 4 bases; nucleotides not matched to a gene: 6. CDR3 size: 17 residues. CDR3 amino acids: CASSFLPGQGATGELFF. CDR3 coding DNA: TGTGCCAGCAGCTTCCTCCCGGGACAGGGGGCCACCGGGGAGCTGTTTTTT.

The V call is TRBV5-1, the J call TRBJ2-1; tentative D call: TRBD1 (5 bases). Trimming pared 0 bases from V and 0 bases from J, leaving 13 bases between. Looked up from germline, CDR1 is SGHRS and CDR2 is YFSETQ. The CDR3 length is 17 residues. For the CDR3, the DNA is TGCGCCAGCAGCTTGGCGGACATCATCAACTCCTACAATGAGCAGTTCTTC. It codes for CASSLADIINSYNEQFF.

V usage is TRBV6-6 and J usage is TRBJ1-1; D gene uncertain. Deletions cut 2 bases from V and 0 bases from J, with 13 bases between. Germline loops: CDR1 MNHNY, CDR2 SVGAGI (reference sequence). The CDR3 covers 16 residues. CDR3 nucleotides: TGTGCCAGCAGTTACCCAGCCAGCCGGATGAACACTGAAGCTTTCTTT. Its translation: CASSYPASRMNTEAFF.

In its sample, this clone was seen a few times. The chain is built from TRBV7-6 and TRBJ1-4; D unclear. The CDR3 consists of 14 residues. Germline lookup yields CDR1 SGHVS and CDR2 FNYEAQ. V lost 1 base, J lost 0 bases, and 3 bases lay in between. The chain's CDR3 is CASSLGATNEKLFF. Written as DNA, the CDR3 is TGTGCCAGCAGCTTAGGTGCAACTAATGAAAAACTGTTTTTT.

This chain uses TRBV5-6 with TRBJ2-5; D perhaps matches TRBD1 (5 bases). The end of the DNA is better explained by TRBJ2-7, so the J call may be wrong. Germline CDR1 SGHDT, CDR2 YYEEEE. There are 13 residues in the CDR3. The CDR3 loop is CASSQGDSYEQYF. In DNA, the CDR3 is TGTGCCAGCAGTCAGGGCGACTCCTACGAGCAGTACTTC.

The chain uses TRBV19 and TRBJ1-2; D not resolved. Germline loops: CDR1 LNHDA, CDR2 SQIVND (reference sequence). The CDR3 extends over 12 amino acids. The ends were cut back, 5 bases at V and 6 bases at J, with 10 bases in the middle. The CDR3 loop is CASSLTENGYTF. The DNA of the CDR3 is TGTGCCAGTAGTCTTACAGAGAATGGCTACACCTTC.

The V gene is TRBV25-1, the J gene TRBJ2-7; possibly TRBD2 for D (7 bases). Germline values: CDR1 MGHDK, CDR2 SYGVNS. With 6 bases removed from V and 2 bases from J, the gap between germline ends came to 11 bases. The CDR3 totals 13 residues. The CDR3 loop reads CASRGGAPYEQYF. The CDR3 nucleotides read TGTGCCAGCAGGGGGGGGGCCCCCTACGAGCAGTACTTC.

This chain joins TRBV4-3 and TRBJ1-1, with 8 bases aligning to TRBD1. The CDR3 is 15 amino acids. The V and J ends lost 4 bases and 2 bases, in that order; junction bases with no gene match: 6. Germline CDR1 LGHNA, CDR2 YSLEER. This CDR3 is CASSPWGQENTEAFF. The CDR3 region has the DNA TGCGCCAGCAGCCCGTGGGGACAGGAAAACACTGAAGCTTTCTTT.

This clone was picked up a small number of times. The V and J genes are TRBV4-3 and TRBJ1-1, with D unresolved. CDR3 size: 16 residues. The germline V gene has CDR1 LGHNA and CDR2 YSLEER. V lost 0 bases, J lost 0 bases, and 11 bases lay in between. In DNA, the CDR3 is TGCGCCAGCAGCCAAGATCCCAGGTTTATGAACACTGAAGCTTTCTTT. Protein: CASSQDPRFMNTEAFF.

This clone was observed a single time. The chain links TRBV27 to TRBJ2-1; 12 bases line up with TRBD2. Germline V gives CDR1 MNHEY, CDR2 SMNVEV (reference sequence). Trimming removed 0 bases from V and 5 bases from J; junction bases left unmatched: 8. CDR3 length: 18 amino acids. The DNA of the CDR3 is TGTGCCAGCAGTTTATCCCCCCTAGCGGGGGGGCCGCACAATGAGCAGTTCTTC. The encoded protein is CASSLSPLAGGPHNEQFF.

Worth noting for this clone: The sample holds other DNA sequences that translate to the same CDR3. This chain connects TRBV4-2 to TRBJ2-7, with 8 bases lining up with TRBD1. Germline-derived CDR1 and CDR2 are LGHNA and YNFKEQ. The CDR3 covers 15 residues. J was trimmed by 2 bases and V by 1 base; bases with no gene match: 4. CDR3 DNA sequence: TGTGCCAGCAGCCAAGTCGACAGGGGCCCCTACGAGCAGTACTTC. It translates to CASSQVDRGPYEQYF.

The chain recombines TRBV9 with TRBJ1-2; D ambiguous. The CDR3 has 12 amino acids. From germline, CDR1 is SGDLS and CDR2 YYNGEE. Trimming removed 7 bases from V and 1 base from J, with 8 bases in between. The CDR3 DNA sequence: TGTGCCAGCGGAACAGATAACTATGGCTACACCTTC. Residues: CASGTDNYGYTF.

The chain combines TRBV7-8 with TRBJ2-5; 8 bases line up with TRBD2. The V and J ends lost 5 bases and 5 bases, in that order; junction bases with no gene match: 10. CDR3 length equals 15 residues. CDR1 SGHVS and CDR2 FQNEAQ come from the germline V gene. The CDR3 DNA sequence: TGTGCCAGCAGCCGCTATAGCGGGGTGGGGGAGACCCAGTACTTC. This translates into CASSRYSGVGETQYF. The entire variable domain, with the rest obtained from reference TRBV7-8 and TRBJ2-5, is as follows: GAGVSQSPRYKVAKRGQDVALRCDPISGHVSLFWYQQALGQGPEFLTYFQNEAQLDKSGLPSDRFFAERPEGSVSTLKIQRTQQEDSAVYLCASSRYSGVGETQYFGPGTRLLVL.